The clone carrying this T cell receptor (beta chain) was counted ten times or more. Its target is not known. V lost 8 bases and J lost 6, with 17 bases in between. Germline assignment: CDR1 DFQATT and CDR2 SNEGSKA (reference sequence). The CDR3 sequence is 13 residues long. The sample originates from a study of identical twins. General study findings and limits: There were fewer insertions in abundant cord blood beta clonotypes, but memory repertoires showed no such pattern.

From the 5' RACE reads, TCRdb called clonotypes with MiXCR, one entry per CDR3 protein. The data show some 560,000 distinct CDR3 sequences, approximately 10% seen once. All donors were healthy Caucasians. This sample was shared with a second study, whose subject was yellow fever vaccine responses in identical twins. This second study notes: After vaccination, twins' T cell response reportedly seemed partly convergent, partly personalized.

This chain connects TRBV20-1 to TRBJ2-4; a weak D match, TRBD1 (6 bases). The sequenced sample was PBMCs. The sequence came from a woman under 30 in good health. The CDR3 is CSTDPSDRNIQYF. The CDR3 DNA sequence: TGCAGTACAGATCCCTCGGACAGAAACATTCAGTACTTC.